This T cell receptor (beta chain) was observed in a study of shared clonotypes between healthy human individuals. Notes on the study in general: The study's rarefaction showed incomplete sorted-subset sequencing despite large depth. Memory subsets generally showed lower estimated richness than naive subsets.

Researchers ran the assay at a deep level. How the authors handled the data: Filtering differed since immunoSEQ provided only junctions, with no quality scores. Produced via immunoSEQ multiplex PCR; TCRdb's table is partial and in-frame only. From that table come the V and J calls and clone size; the DNA was used to work out D and trimming. Among under 1 million clones listed, about 91% were seen once. CD45RO-negative CD8 cells positively selected for CCR7 made up the naive population, which excluded terminally differentiated effector memory CD45RA+ cells. This CDR3 has 12 residues. The germline V gene encodes CDR1 SGHNT and CDR2 YENEEA. V lost 2 bases, J lost 1 base, and 0 bases lay in between. Points on this clone: Its specificity is not known. This may arise from a read error, as a much more abundant clone is one base away.

The sequence came from a man between 25 and 39 years old in good health. The rearrangement uses TRBV11-3 and TRBJ2-1; D is unresolved. Sequencing used naive CD8+ T cells sorted from blood. The CDR3 protein is CASSLSYNEQFF. CDR3 DNA sequence: TGTGCCAGCAGCTTATCCTACAATGAGCAGTTCTTC.